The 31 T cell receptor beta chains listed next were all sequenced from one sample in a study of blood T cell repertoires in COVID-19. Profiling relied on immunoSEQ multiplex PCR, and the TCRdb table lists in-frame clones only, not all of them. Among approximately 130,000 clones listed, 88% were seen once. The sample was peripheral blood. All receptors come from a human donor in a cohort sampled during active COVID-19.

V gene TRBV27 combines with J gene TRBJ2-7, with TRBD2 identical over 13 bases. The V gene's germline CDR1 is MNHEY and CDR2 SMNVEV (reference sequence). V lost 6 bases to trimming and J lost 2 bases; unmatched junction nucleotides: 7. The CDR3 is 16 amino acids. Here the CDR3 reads CASSQGLAGPPYEQYF. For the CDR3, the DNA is TGTGCCAGCAGCCAGGGACTAGCGGGGCCTCCCTACGAGCAGTACTTC.

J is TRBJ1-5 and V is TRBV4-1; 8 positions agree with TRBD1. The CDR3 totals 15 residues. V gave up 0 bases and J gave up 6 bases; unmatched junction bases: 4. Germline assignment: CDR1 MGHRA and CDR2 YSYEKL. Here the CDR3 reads CASSQDGQGGQPQHF. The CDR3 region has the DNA TGCGCCAGCAGCCAAGACGGACAGGGAGGTCAGCCCCAGCATTTT.

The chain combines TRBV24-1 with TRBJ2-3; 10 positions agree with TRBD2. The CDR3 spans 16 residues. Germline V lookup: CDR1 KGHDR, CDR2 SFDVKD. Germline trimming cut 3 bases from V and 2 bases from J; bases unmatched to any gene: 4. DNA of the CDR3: TGTGCCACCAGTGATAATAGCGGGAGGCCCACAGATACGCAGTATTTT. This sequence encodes CATSDNSGRPTDTQYF.

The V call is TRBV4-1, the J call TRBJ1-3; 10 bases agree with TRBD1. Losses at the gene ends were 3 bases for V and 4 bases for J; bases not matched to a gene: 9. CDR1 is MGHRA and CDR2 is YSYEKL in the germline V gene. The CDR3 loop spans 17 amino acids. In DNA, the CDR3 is TGCGCCAGCAGCCACATCGCCCGGGACAGGGGAGGAAACACCATATATTTT. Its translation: CASSHIARDRGGNTIYF.

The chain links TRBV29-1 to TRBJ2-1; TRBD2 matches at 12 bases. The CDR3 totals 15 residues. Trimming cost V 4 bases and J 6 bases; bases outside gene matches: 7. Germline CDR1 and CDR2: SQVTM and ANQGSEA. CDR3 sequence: CSVGPRLAGANEQFF. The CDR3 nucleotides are TGCAGCGTTGGACCCCGACTAGCGGGGGCCAATGAGCAGTTCTTC.

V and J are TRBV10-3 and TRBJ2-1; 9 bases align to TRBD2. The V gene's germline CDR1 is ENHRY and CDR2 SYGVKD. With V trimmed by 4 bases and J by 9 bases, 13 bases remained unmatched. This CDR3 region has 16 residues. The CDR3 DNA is TGTGCCATCAGTGGTTTAGCGGGAGAAGGAGGAAGTGAGCAGTTCTTC. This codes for CAISGLAGEGGSEQFF.

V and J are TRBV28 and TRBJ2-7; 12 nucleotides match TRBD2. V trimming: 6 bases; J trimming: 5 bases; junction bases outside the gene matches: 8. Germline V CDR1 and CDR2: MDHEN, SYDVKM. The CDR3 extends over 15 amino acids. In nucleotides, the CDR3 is TGTGCCAGCAGAATACTAGCGGGAGGTGGCCACGAGCAGTACTTC. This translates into CASRILAGGGHEQYF.

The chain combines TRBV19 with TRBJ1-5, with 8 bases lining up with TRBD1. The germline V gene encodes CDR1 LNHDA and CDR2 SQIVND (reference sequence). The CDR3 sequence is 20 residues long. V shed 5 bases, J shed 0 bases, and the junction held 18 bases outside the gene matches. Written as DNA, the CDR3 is TGTGCCAGTAGTCTCCCCCCGGGGACAGGAGAGTTCTTTAGCAATCAGCCCCAGCATTTT. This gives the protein CASSLPPGTGEFFSNQPQHF.

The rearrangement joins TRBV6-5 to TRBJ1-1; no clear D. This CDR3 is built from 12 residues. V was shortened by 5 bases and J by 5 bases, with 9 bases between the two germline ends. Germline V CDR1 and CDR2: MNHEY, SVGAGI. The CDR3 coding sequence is TGTGCCAGCAGTACCGGTTGGACTGAAGCTTTCTTT. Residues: CASSTGWTEAFF.

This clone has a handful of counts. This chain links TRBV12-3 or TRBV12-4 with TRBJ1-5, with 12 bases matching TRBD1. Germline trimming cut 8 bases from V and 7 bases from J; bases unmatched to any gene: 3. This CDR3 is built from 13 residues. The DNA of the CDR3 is TGTGCCAGCGGGGGACAGGGGGCCCAGCCCCAGCATTTT. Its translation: CASGGQGAQPQHF.

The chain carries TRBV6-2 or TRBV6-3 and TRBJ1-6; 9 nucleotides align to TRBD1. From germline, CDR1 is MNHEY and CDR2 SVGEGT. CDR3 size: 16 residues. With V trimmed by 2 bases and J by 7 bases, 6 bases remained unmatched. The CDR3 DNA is TGTGCCAGCAGTTACGGTGGCGGACAGGGGAATTCACCCCTCCACTTT. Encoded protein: CASSYGGGQGNSPLHF.

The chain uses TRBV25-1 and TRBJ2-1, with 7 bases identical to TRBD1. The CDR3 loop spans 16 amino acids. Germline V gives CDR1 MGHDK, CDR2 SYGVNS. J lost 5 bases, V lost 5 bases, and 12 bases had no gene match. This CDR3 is CASSRTPRQGDNEQFF. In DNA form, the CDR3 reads TGTGCCAGCAGTCGGACCCCGAGACAGGGTGACAATGAGCAGTTCTTC.

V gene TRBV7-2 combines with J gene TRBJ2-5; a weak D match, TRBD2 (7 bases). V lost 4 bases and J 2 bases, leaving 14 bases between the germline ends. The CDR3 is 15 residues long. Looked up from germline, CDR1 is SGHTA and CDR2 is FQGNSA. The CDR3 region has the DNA TGTGCCAGCAGCTCCCGGAGGGGGGGGCAAGAGACCCAGTACTTC. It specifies CASSSRRGGQETQYF.

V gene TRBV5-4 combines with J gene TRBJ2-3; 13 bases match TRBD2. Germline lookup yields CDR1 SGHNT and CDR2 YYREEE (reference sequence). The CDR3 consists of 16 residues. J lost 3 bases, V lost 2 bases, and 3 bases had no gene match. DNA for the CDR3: TGTGCCAGCAGCTTCAGACTAGCGGGAGGTACAGATACGCAGTATTTT. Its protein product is CASSFRLAGGTDTQYF.

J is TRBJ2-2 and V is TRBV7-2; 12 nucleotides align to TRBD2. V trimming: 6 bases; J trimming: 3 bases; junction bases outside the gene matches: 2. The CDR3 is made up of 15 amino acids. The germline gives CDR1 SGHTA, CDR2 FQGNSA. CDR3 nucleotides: TGTGCCAGCAGGCTAGCGGGAGGGTACACCGGGGAGCTGTTTTTT. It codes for CASRLAGGYTGELFF.

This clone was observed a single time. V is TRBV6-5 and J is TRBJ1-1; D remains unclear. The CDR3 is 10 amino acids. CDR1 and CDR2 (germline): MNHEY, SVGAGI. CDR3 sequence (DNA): TGTGCATCACTAAACACTGAAGCTTTCTTT. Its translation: CASLNTEAFF.

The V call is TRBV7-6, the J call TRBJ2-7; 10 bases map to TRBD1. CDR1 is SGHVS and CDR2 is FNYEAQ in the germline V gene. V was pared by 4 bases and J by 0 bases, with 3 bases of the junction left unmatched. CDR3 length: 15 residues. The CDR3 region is CASSSWDRGSYEQYF. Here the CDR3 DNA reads TGTGCCAGCAGCTCTTGGGACAGGGGCTCCTACGAGCAGTACTTC.

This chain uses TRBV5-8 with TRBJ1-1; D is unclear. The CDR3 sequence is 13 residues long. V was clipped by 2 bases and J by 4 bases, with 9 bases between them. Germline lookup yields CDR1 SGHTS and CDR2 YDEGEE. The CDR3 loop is CASSFGWSTEAFF. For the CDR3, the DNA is TGTGCCAGCAGCTTCGGGTGGTCCACTGAAGCTTTCTTT.

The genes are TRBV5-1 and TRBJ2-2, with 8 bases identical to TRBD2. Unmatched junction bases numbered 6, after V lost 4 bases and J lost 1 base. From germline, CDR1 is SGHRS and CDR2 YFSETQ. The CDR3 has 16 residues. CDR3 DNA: TGCGCCAGCAGCGATCAGGCGGGAGGGAACACCGGGGAGCTGTTTTTT. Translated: CASSDQAGGNTGELFF.

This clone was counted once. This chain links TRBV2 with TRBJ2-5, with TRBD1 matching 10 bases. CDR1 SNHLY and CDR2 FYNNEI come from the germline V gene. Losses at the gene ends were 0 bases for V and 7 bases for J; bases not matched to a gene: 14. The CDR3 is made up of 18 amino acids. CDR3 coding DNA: TGTGCCAGCAGTGAAGCGCTTCTGACAGGGGGCAAACGTGGGACCCAGTACTTC. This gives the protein CASSEALLTGGKRGTQYF.

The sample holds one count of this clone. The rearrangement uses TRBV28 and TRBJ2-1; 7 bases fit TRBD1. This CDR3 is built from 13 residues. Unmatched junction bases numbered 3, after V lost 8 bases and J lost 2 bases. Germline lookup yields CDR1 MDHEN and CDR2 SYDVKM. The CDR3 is CASRDSAYNEQFF. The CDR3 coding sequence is TGTGCCAGCCGGGACAGCGCCTACAATGAGCAGTTCTTC.

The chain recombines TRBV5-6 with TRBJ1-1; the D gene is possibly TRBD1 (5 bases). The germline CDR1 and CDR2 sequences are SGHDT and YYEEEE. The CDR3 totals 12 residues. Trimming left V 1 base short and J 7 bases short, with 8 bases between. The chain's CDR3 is CASSLPGNEAFF. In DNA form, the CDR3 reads TGTGCCAGCAGCTTGCCAGGGAATGAAGCTTTCTTT.

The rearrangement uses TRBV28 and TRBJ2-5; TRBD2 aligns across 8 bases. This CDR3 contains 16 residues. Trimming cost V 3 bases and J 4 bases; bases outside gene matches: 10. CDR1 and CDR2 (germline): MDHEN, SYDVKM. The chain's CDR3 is CASSLGAGGPPETQYF. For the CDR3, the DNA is TGTGCCAGCAGTTTGGGGGCGGGAGGTCCCCCAGAGACCCAGTACTTC.

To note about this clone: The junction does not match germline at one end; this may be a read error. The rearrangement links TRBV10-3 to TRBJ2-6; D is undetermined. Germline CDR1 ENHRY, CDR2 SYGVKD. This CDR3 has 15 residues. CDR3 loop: CAISDSLSAANVLTF. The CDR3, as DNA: TGTGCCATCAGTGATAGCCTCTCTGCGGCCAACGTCCTGACTTTC.

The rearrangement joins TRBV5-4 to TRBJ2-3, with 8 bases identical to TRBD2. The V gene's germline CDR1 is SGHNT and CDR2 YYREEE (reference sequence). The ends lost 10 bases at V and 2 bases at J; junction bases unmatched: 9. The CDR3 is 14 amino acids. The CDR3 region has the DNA TGTGCCGGGGCTAGCGGGCTAAACACAGATACGCAGTATTTT. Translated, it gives CAGASGLNTDTQYF.

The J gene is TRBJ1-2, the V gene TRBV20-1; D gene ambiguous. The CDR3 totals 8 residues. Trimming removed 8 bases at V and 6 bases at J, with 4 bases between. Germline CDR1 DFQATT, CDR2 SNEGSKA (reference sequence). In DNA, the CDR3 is TGCAGTCCGGATGGCTACACCTTC. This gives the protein CSPDGYTF.

CDR3 coding DNA: TGTGCCAGCAGCCATCAGCGGGATCGCTCCTACAATGAGCAGTTCTTC. Its protein is CASSHQRDRSYNEQFF. V and J are TRBV5-4 and TRBJ2-1; 7 nucleotides match TRBD2. CDR1 and CDR2 (germline): SGHNT, YYREEE (reference sequence). J was trimmed by 0 bases and V by 4 bases; bases with no gene match: 7. The CDR3 has 16 amino acids.

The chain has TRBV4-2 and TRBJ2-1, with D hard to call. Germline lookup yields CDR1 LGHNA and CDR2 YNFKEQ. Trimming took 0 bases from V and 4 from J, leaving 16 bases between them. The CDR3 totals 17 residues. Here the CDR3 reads CASSQDGERLRYNEQFF. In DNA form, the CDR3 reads TGTGCCAGCAGCCAAGATGGCGAGCGACTCAGATACAATGAGCAGTTCTTC.

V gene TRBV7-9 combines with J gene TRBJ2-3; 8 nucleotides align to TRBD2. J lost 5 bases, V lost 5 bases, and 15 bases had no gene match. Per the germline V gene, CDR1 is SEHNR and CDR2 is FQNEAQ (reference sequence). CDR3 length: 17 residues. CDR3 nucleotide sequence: TGTGCCAGCAGCCTGGGGTCCGGGGGGGCCCTTTTAGATACGCAGTATTTT. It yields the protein CASSLGSGGALLDTQYF.

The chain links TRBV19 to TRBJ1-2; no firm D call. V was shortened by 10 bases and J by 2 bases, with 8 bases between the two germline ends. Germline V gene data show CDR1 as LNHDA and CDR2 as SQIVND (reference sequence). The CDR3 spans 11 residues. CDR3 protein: CATAENYGYTF. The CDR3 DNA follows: TGTGCCACCGCCGAGAACTATGGCTACACCTTC.

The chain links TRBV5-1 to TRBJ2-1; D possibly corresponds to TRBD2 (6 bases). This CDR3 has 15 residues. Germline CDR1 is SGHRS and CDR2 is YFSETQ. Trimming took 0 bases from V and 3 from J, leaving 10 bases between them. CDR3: CASSLAGDLYNEQFF. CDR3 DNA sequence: TGCGCCAGCAGCTTGGCGGGGGATCTCTACAATGAGCAGTTCTTC. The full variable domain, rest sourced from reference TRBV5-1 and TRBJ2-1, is KAGVTQTPRYLIKTRGQQVTLSCSPISGHRSVSWYQQTPGQGLQFLFEYFSETQRNKGNFPGRFSGRQFSNSRSEMNVSTLELGDSALYLCASSLAGDLYNEQFFGPGTRLTVL.